The clone carrying this T cell receptor (beta chain) was recorded only once. These data are taken from a study of blood T cell repertoires in COVID-19. Sequencing used immunoSEQ multiplex PCR; TCRdb keeps in-frame clones, though not all of them. The sample has 350,000 to 450,000 clones; around 87% are singletons. V lost 1 base, J lost 9 bases, and 8 bases lay in between. This CDR3 has 12 amino acids. Material for sequencing was peripheral blood. The chain links TRBV12-3 or TRBV12-4 to TRBJ2-3; D gene ambiguous. The receptor comes from a human donor in a cohort sampled during active COVID-19. This CDR3 is CASSLGRVTQYF. CDR3 bases: TGTGCCAGCAGTTTAGGCCGCGTGACGCAGTATTTT.